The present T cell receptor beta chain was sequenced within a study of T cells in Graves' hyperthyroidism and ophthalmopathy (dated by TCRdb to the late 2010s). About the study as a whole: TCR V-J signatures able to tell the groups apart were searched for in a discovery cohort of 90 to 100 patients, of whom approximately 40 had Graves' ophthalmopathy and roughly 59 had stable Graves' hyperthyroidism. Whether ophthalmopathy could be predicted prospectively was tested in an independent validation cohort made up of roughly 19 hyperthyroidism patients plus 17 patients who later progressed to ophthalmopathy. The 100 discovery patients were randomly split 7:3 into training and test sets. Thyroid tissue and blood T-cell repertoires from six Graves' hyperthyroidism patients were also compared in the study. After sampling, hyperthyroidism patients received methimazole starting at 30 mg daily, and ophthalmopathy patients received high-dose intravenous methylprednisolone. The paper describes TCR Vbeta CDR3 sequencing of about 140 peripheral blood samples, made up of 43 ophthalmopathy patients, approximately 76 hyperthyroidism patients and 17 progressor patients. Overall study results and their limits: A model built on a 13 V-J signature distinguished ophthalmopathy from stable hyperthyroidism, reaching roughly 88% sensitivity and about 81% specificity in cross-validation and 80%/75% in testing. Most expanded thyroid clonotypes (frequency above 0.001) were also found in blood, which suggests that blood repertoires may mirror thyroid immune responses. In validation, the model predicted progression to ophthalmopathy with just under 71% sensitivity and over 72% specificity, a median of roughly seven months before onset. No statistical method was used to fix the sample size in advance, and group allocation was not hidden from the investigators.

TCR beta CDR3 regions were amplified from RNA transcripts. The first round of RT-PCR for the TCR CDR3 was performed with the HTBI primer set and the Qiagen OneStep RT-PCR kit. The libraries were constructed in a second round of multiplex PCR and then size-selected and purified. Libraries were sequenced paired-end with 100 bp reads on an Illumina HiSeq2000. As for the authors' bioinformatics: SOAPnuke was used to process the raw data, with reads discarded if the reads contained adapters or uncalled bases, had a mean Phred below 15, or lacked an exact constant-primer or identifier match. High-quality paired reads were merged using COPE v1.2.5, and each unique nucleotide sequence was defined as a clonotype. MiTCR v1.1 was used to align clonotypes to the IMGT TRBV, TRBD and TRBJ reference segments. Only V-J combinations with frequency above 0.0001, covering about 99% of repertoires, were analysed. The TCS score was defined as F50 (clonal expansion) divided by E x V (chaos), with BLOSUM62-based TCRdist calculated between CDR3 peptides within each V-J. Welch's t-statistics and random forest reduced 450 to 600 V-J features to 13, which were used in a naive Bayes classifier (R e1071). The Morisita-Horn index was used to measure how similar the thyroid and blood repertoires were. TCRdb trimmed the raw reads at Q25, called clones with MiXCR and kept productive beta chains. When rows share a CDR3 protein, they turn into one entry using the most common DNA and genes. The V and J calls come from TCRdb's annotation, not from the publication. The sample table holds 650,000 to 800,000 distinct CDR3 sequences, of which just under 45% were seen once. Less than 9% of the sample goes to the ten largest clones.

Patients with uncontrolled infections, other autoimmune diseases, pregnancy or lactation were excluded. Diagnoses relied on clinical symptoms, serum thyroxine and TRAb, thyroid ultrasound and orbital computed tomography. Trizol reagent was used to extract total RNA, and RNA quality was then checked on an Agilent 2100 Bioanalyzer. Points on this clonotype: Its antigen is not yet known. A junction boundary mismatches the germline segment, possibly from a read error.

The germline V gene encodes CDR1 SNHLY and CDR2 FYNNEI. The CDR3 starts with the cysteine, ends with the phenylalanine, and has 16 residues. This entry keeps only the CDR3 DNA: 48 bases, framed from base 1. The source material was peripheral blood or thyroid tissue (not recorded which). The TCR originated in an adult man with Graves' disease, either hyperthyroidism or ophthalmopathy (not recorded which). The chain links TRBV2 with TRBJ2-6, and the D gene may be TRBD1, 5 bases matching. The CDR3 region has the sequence CASNKGALSGANVPTF. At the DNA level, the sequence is TGTGCCAGCAATAAGGGCGCTCTCTCTGGGGCCAACGTCCCGACTTTC.